Below, 12 T cell receptor beta chains from the same sample are listed, as sequenced in a study of monozygotic twins with cystic fibrosis. The method was immunoSEQ multiplex PCR; TCRdb's version includes in-frame clones alone and lacks a portion of them. This table has around 10,000 clones, 99% appearing once. Source material: blood. The receptors originated from a man younger than 35 with cystic fibrosis.

V gene TRBV7-2 combines with J gene TRBJ1-5; D might be TRBD1 (6 bases). The CDR3 spans 13 residues. V lost 4 bases and J 2 bases, leaving 6 bases between the germline ends. The germline gives CDR1 SGHTA, CDR2 FQGNSA. The CDR3 bases are TGTGCCAGCAGCTACAGGGGCAATCAGCCCCAGCATTTT. This sequence encodes CASSYRGNQPQHF.

The table lists this clone with a count of one. CDR3 sequence: CASSLARNTEAFF. Written as DNA, the CDR3 is TGTGCCAGCAGCTTAGCCCGGAACACTGAAGCTTTCTTT. The chain uses TRBV7-2 and TRBJ1-1; no clear D. Per germline, CDR1 SGHTA and CDR2 FQGNSA. The CDR3 loop spans 13 amino acids. V was shortened by 0 bases and J by 1 base, with 3 bases between the two germline ends.

V gene TRBV7-2 combines with J gene TRBJ1-5, with D maybe TRBD1 (5 bases). V was trimmed by 2 bases and J by 2 bases, leaving 10 bases between them. Germline loops: CDR1 SGHTA, CDR2 FQGNSA. CDR3 length: 15 amino acids. CDR3 sequence reads: CASSLFGARNQPQHF. CDR3 DNA sequence: TGTGCCAGCAGCTTATTCGGGGCGCGCAATCAGCCCCAGCATTTT.

The chain links TRBV6-1 to TRBJ1-4; the D is unclear. The germline V gene has CDR1 MNHNS and CDR2 SASEGT. Trimming left V 2 bases short and J 5 bases short, with 15 bases between. The length of the CDR3 is 16 residues. The CDR3 bases are TGTGCCAGCAGTGAATGGTCACGGGGAGGGAATGAAAAACTGTTTTTT. Its protein is CASSEWSRGGNEKLFF.

This clone was counted once. V is TRBV25-1 and J is TRBJ1-4; D is perhaps TRBD1 (6 bases). Germline lookup yields CDR1 MGHDK and CDR2 SYGVNS. Trimming cost V 6 bases and J 0 bases, with 17 bases left between them. The CDR3 sequence is 17 residues long. In nucleotides, the CDR3 is TGTGCCAGCAGCCCGGGACATTCTACGGCAACTAATGAAAAACTGTTTTTT. Translated, it gives CASSPGHSTATNEKLFF.

The chain uses TRBV4-1 and TRBJ2-5; TRBD1 is a possible D gene (6 bases). This CDR3 is built from 15 residues. Germline CDR1 is MGHRA and CDR2 is YSYEKL. V dropped 1 base and J dropped 1 base, with 10 bases sitting between them. CDR3 sequence (DNA): TGCGCCAGCAGCCAAGCCGACAGGTTCCAAGAGACCCAGTACTTC. It specifies CASSQADRFQETQYF.

V gene TRBV11-2 combines with J gene TRBJ2-4; 7 nucleotides align to TRBD2. V trimming: 6 bases; J trimming: 0 bases; junction bases outside the gene matches: 5. Germline CDR1 is SGHAT and CDR2 is FQNNGV. This CDR3 region has 15 residues. CDR3 protein: CASRRIAGAKNIQYF. The DNA for the CDR3 is TGTGCCAGCAGGAGAATAGCGGGAGCCAAAAACATTCAGTACTTC.

This clone was seen once. As DNA, the CDR3 is TGTGCCACCAGCAGAACGAAATGGGGCGCAGATAACTATGGCTACACCTTC. This translates into CATSRTKWGADNYGYTF. The chain uses TRBV15 and TRBJ1-2; possible D gene TRBD1, 5 bases. Trimming stripped 2 bases from V and 1 base from J, with 17 bases between. The CDR3 spans 17 residues. Germline CDR1 and CDR2: LNHNV and YYDKDF (reference sequence).

The rearrangement joins TRBV19 to TRBJ1-5; no definite D call. Germline assignment: CDR1 LNHDA and CDR2 SQIVND (reference sequence). V was clipped by 2 bases and J by 4 bases, with 6 bases between them. The CDR3 totals 13 residues. The CDR3 region has the DNA TGTGCCAGTAGTATAAACCCAAATCAGCCCCAGCATTTT. As protein: CASSINPNQPQHF. Full variable domain (missing parts from reference TRBV19 and TRBJ1-5): DGGITQSPKYLFRKEGQNVTLSCEQNLNHDAMYWYRQDPGQGLRLIYYSQIVNDFQKGDIAEGYSVSREKKESFPLTVTSAQKNPTAFYLCASSINPNQPQHFGDGTRLSIL.

This chain uses TRBV7-6 with TRBJ2-1; TRBD2 matches 9 bases. The CDR3 totals 15 residues. CDR1 is SGHVS, CDR2 FNYEAQ, per germline. With 1 base clipped from V and 9 bases from J, the junction kept 7 bases outside the gene matches. CDR3 protein: CASSLGAGGGFEQFF. The CDR3 DNA is TGTGCCAGCAGCTTAGGAGCGGGAGGAGGCTTTGAGCAGTTCTTC.

This rearrangement joins TRBV6-1 to TRBJ2-7; a possible D gene is TRBD1 (5 bases). Trimming removed 1 base at V and 3 bases at J, with 19 bases between. This CDR3 region has 17 residues. Germline CDR1 is MNHNS and CDR2 is SASEGT. This CDR3 is CASSEGGGAFLDYEQYF. The CDR3 DNA reads as TGTGCCAGCAGTGAAGGGGGTGGGGCTTTTCTAGACTACGAGCAGTACTTC.

J is TRBJ1-5 and V is TRBV6-5, with 7 bases fitting TRBD1. Trimming took 6 bases from V and 4 from J; bases not matched to a gene: 6. The CDR3 consists of 14 residues. CDR1 and CDR2 (germline): MNHEY, SVGAGI. The CDR3 reads CASRGGTVNQPQHF. In nucleotides, the CDR3 is TGTGCCAGCAGGGGTGGGACAGTTAATCAGCCCCAGCATTTT.